This entry features one TCR beta chain sequence. The data derive from a study of blood T cell repertoires in COVID-19. Overall study context: Researchers got acute and convalescent COVID-19 samples from the United States, Italy and Spain.

Profiling relied on immunoSEQ multiplex PCR, and the TCRdb table lists in-frame clones only, not all of them. The sample has 25,000 to 35,000 clones, 88% seen once. This sequence was found in a human donor in a cohort sampled during active COVID-19. The sample comprised peripheral blood.

The CDR3, as DNA: TGTGCCAGCAGCTTCGTAACGGGGACCGGGGAGCTGTTTTTT. Protein: CASSFVTGTGELFF. V gene TRBV11-3 combines with J gene TRBJ2-2, with a weak D call TRBD2 (5 bases). The ends were cut back, 3 bases at V and 5 bases at J, with 10 bases in the middle. Germline assignment: CDR1 SGHNT and CDR2 YENEEA. This CDR3 comprises 14 residues.